One sample yielded the 5 T cell receptor beta chains listed below, sequenced in a study of T-cell memory formation after mild COVID-19. TCRdb independently ran MiXCR on the 5' RACE reads; one entry per CDR3 protein. The data contain approximately 260,000 distinct CDR3 sequences, about 15% of them singletons. Material for sequencing was PBMCs or a T cell subset sorted from them (not recorded which). All receptors come from a man between 18 and 35 years old who had mild COVID-19 (a few samples of this study predate the infection). Cell type and time point are not known.

The chain couples TRBV20-1 to TRBJ2-7; TRBD2 agrees at 10 bases. Looked up from germline, CDR1 is DFQATT and CDR2 is SNEGSKA (reference sequence). V lost 5 bases to trimming and J lost 2 bases; unmatched junction nucleotides: 21. The CDR3 has 19 residues. The CDR3 reads CSARRKTGTSVASTYEQYF. CDR3 in DNA: TGCAGTGCTCGACGAAAGACCGGGACTAGCGTCGCCTCCACCTACGAGCAGTACTTC.

The rearrangement joins TRBV18 to TRBJ1-2; a possible D gene is TRBD1 (6 bases). The germline CDR1 and CDR2 sequences are KGHSH and LQKENI. V was cut by 3 bases and J by 2 bases, with 10 bases left in between. The CDR3 contains 14 residues. In DNA form, the CDR3 reads TGTGCCAGCTCACCTTCCCAGGGGAACTATGGCTACACCTTC. This encodes CASSPSQGNYGYTF.

This clonotype was seen a handful of times. V usage is TRBV20-1 and J usage is TRBJ2-7; D may be TRBD1 (5 bases). The CDR3 extends over 14 amino acids. Germline lookup yields CDR1 DFQATT and CDR2 SNEGSKA (reference sequence). V was clipped by 1 base and J by 7 bases, with 17 bases between them. Here the CDR3 DNA reads TGCAGTGCTAGAGCCCACTGGCAGGGAAAAGAGCAGTACTTC. Protein product: CSARAHWQGKEQYF.

This chain joins TRBV7-2 and TRBJ2-1; D possibly matches TRBD1 or TRBD2 (5 bases each). Germline V lookup: CDR1 SGHTA, CDR2 FQGNSA. This CDR3 spans 15 amino acids. V shed 5 bases and J shed 1 base, with 12 bases lying between them. CDR3 amino acids: CASSPRGWSYNEQFF. In DNA, the CDR3 is TGTGCCAGCAGCCCGAGGGGTTGGTCCTACAATGAGCAGTTCTTC.

The sample holds a few counts of this clonotype. J is TRBJ1-3 and V is TRBV6-5; D is ambiguous. CDR1 MNHEY and CDR2 SVGAGI come from the germline V gene. The CDR3 contains 13 residues. Deletions cut 1 base from V and 4 bases from J, with 5 bases between. The DNA of the CDR3 is TGTGCCAGCAGTTACTTTCGGGGAAACACCATATATTTT. Amino acid sequence: CASSYFRGNTIYF.